This entry is about one T cell receptor beta chain. Its antigen is still unknown. The record has no base qualities; no much larger clone is one base away. These data come from a study of blood T cell repertoires in COVID-19 (dated by TCRdb to 2019 to 2021). General notes on the study: The collaborator samples originated in the United States, Italy and Spain and spanned the acute and convalescent phases of COVID-19. The prospective study material was composed of cDNA or gDNA derived from T cells, B-cell-depleted T cells, or PBMCs. Subjects who had been exposed to COVID-19, were actively infected with it, or had recovered from it provided the deeply sampled blood TCRbeta repertoires that made up the dataset. A freely available public database, intended as a resource for researchers studying the immune response to SARS-CoV-2, is where the repertoires were released. The samples were drawn from two sources: the first 160 participants of the ongoing ImmuneRACE study, and 950 to 1,500 subjects contributed by 6 global collaborators. The sample metadata nearly always contained a de-identified subject ID, COVID-19 status, age in years and sex. Where HLA class I and class II types were available, the types were taken from metadata supplied by the sample provider, not from assay-based typing.

Measured from the cysteine to the phenylalanine, the CDR3 is 18 residues long. Kept here is only the CDR3 DNA, which spans 54 bases and is read in frame from base 1. Reading the germline V gene (reference sequence) gives CDR1 SEHNR and CDR2 FQNEAQ. The germline V and J ends show losses of 0 bases and 5 bases respectively, and no gene match explains 11 bases of the junction. Paper-wide results and their limitations: Clinical and demographic metadata were provided uncurated, with the amount varying by source and participant.

Collaborating institutions collected whole blood in K2EDTA tubes following their own protocols. For TCRbeta analysis, collaborator samples were shipped as frozen whole blood, as isolated PBMCs, or as DNA extracted from either sample type. The immunoSEQ Assay, a bias-controlled multiplex PCR, was used to amplify TCRbeta CDR3 regions from genomic DNA. Per the original workflow: Within the assay, amplification of reference gene primers was used to estimate how many nucleated cells each sample contained. To quantify the absolute abundance of each unique TCRbeta CDR3 rearrangement, sequence reads were collapsed and filtered. For each sample, productive Simpson clonality was calculated as the square root of Simpson's diversity index across productive rearrangements. The table comes from immuneACCESS by way of TCRdb, which keeps in-frame sequences with V and J called. Part of the clones is missing from these tables; in studies checked, under half for an unresolved V gene and the rest for unknown reasons. V and J calls plus clone size are reproduced from that table; the DNA served to infer D and trimming. The sample profile shows some 89,000 clones; roughly 89% of them were found once. The biggest ten clones account for 15% to 19% of the sample.

Sequencing was carried out using peripheral blood. Here the chain combines TRBV7-9 and TRBJ1-4, and 8 junction bases match TRBD1. The TCR was taken from a human donor in a cohort sampled during active COVID-19. Read as DNA, the sequence is TGTGCCAGCAGCTTAGCGACTTTCCAGGGGGCCCCCAATGAAAAACTGTTTTTT. Translation gives CASSLATFQGAPNEKLFF.